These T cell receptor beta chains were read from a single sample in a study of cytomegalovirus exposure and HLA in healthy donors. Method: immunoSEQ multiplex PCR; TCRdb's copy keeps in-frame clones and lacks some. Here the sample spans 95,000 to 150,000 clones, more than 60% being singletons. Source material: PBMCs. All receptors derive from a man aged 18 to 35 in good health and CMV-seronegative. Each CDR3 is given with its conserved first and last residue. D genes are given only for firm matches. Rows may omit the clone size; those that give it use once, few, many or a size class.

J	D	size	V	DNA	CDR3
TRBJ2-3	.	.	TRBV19	TGTGCCAGTAGTACCCTAGCGCGCACAGATACGCAGTATTTT	CASSTLARTDTQYF
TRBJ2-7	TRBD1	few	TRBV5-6	TGTGCCAGCAGCCGGGGACAGGGGGCAGGCGAGCAGTACTTC	CASSRGQGAGEQYF
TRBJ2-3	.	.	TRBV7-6	TGTGCCAGCAGCTTGAACGGCGGGGCGTCAGATACGCAGTATTTT	CASSLNGGASDTQYF
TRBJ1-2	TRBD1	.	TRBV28	TGTGCCAGCAGTTTAACCCGACAGGGTAGGGATGGCTACACCTTC	CASSLTRQGRDGYTF
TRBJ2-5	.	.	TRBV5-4	TGTGCCAGCAGCTACGACAACGAGCCTAAGACCCAGTACTTC	CASSYDNEPKTQYF
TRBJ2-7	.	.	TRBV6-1	TGTGCCAGCAGTATCGACGGGTCCCCAGACGAGCAGTACTTC	CASSIDGSPDEQYF
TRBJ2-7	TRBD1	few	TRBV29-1	TGCAGCGTTGAAGTACACCTTACCGGGACAGAAAACAGTAAGCCCTACGAGCAGTACTTC	CSVEVHLTGTENSKPYEQYF
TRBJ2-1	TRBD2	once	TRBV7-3	TGTGCCAGCAGCTTAAGCGGAACTAGCGGATCTTACAATGAGCAGTTCTTC	CASSLSGTSGSYNEQFF
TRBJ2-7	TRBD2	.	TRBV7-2	TGTGCCAGCAGCCAACTCGGGGGGGCCTACGAGCAGTACTTC	CASSQLGGAYEQYF
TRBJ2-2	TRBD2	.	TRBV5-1	TGCGCCAGCAGCTCCCCGGGACTAATCACCGGGGAGCTGTTTTTT	CASSSPGLITGELFF
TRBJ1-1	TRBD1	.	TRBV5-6	TGTGCCAGCAGCTTGTCTGGGGACAGGGGTGTAACTGAAGCTTTCTTT	CASSLSGDRGVTEAFF
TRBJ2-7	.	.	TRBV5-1	TGCGCCAGCAGCTTCTCAGGAACAGACGACTACGAGCAGTACTTC	CASSFSGTDDYEQYF
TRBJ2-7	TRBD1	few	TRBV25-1	TGTGCCAGCAGTGAATCCCGGGACAGGGGGAAGGGGACCTACGAGCAGTACTTC	CASSESRDRGKGTYEQYF
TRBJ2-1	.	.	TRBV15	TGTGCCACCAGCAGAGATACTAAAGGCAATGAGCAGTTCTTC	CATSRDTKGNEQFF
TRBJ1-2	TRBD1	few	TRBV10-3	TGTGCCATCAGACAAGACAGGGTTGATGGCTACACCTTC	CAIRQDRVDGYTF
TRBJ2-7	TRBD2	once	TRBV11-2	TGTGCCAGCAGCTTGACTCGAAAGCGGACTAGCGGGGCACCCTACGAGCAGTACTTC	CASSLTRKRTSGAPYEQYF
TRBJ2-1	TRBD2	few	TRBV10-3	TGTGCCACCCGGACTAGCGGGTACAATGAGCAGTTCTTC	CATRTSGYNEQFF
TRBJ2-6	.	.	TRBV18	TGTGCCAGCTTACAACAGCACTCTGGGGCCAACGTCCTGACTTTC	CASLQQHSGANVLTF
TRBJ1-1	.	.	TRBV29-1	TGCAGCGTTTGGGACTCTTACGGCGTGGGAGCTTTCTTT	CSVWDSYGVGAFF
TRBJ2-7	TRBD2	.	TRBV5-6	TGTGCCAGCAGCTTGCCCCAGCTAGCGGGAACCTACGAGCAGTACTTC	CASSLPQLAGTYEQYF
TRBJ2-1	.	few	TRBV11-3	TGTGCCAGCAGCTTAGGAGGAGACAATGAGCAGTTCTTC	CASSLGGDNEQFF
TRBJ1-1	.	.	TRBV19	TGTGCCAGTAGTATGAACCCGGACACGAACACTGAAGCTTTCTTT	CASSMNPDTNTEAFF
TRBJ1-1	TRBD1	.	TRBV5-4	TGTGCCAGCAGCGGTCCGGGACAGAGGAACACTGAAGCTTCCTTT	CASSGPGQRNTEASF